This entry lists 23 T cell receptor beta chains sequenced from one sample in a study of PD-1 blockade in mismatch repair-deficient tumors. Some clones are missing from TCRdb's copy, which holds only in-frame ones; the method was immunoSEQ multiplex PCR. The sample holds 77,000 or so clones, about four fifths seen once. The source material was peripheral blood, sampled 44 weeks after starting pembrolizumab. The receptor set was obtained from an adult with mismatch repair-deficient cancer.

The CDR3 DNA is TGTGCCAGCAGCTTAGATCGCTATGGCTACACCTTC. It codes for CASSLDRYGYTF. V is TRBV7-2 and J is TRBJ1-2; D ambiguous. The V end lost 1 base, the J end lost 4 bases, and 4 bases lay between the germline ends. Germline CDR1 SGHTA, CDR2 FQGNSA. This CDR3 is 12 amino acids long.

This clone was recorded once. The J gene is TRBJ1-1, the V gene TRBV11-3, with a tentative D call TRBD1 (5 bases). Germline CDR1 is SGHNT and CDR2 is YENEEA. The CDR3 totals 13 residues. The V and J ends lost 5 bases and 2 bases respectively, with 9 bases between them. The CDR3 DNA follows: TGTGCCAGCAGCCGAGACAGCAACACTGAAGCTTTCTTT. Translated: CASSRDSNTEAFF.

The chain is built from TRBV5-1 and TRBJ1-1; no reliable D call. V lost 0 bases and J lost 0, with 3 bases in between. This CDR3 has 13 amino acids. Germline V gene lookup returns CDR1 SGHRS and CDR2 YFSETQ. CDR3 DNA sequence: TGCGCCAGCAGCTTGGAGGTGAACACTGAAGCTTTCTTT. Its translation is CASSLEVNTEAFF.

The CDR3 DNA sequence: TGTGCCAGCAGTTCTTTCGGGGGGGCACATGGCGACGAGCAGTACTTC. Amino acids: CASSSFGGAHGDEQYF. The gene calls are TRBV27 and TRBJ2-7, with 8 positions matching TRBD2. This CDR3 region has 16 residues. The V and J ends lost 4 bases and 5 bases, in that order; junction bases with no gene match: 13. Germline V CDR1 and CDR2: MNHEY, SMNVEV (reference sequence).

The rearrangement links TRBV27 to TRBJ2-5, with no clear D. Germline assignment: CDR1 MNHEY and CDR2 SMNVEV (reference sequence). The CDR3 spans 12 residues. V lost 8 bases, J lost 4 bases, and 11 bases lay in between. CDR3 region: CASSPEGETQYF. In DNA, the CDR3 is TGTGCCAGCTCTCCCGAAGGAGAGACCCAGTACTTC.

This rearrangement joins TRBV27 to TRBJ1-1; 9 nucleotides line up with TRBD1. The ends lost 5 bases at V and 6 bases at J; junction bases unmatched: 10. Germline CDR1 reads MNHEY; CDR2 reads SMNVEV (reference sequence). This CDR3 is 15 amino acids long. CDR3 protein: CASSIQGAIYSEAFF. CDR3 bases: TGTGCCAGCAGTATACAGGGGGCGATTTACTCTGAAGCTTTCTTT.

This chain links TRBV19 with TRBJ2-7; 13 nucleotides line up with TRBD2. The germline gives CDR1 LNHDA, CDR2 SQIVND (reference sequence). The CDR3 totals 15 residues. With V trimmed by 9 bases and J by 0 bases, 5 bases remained unmatched. The CDR3 DNA reads as TGTGCCAGCGGTGGACTAGCGGGAGACTCCTACGAGCAGTACTTC. It translates to CASGGLAGDSYEQYF. The whole variable domain, remainder taken from reference TRBV19 and TRBJ2-7, is DGGITQSPKYLFRKEGQNVTLSCEQNLNHDAMYWYRQDPGQGLRLIYYSQIVNDFQKGDIAEGYSVSREKKESFPLTVTSAQKNPTAFYLCASGGLAGDSYEQYFGPGTRLTVT.

The chain recombines TRBV19 with TRBJ1-4; D remains unclear. The CDR3 totals 15 residues. V was clipped by 3 bases and J by 8 bases, with 16 bases between them. From germline, CDR1 is LNHDA and CDR2 SQIVND (reference sequence). CDR3 residues: CASSILSRGDEKLFF. The CDR3 nucleotides read TGTGCCAGTAGTATCTTATCCCGGGGAGACGAAAAACTGTTTTTT.

CDR3 loop: CASSFRGGINTEAFF. In nucleotides, the CDR3 is TGCGCCAGCAGCTTCCGAGGGGGGATTAACACTGAAGCTTTCTTT. This rearrangement joins TRBV5-1 to TRBJ1-1, with D possibly matching TRBD1 (6 bases). The CDR3 is 15 amino acids. V was shortened by 2 bases and J by 2 bases, with 13 bases between the two germline ends. Germline V lookup: CDR1 SGHRS, CDR2 YFSETQ.

This clone has a single count. The chain has TRBV7-9 and TRBJ1-1, with TRBD1 identical over 7 bases. Germline loops: CDR1 SEHNR, CDR2 FQNEAQ (reference sequence). This CDR3 contains 14 residues. J gave up 1 base and V 7 bases, and 6 bases lay outside the gene matches. This chain's CDR3 is CASTPRQGNTEAFF. The CDR3 coding sequence is TGTGCCAGCACCCCACGACAGGGGAACACTGAAGCTTTCTTT.

This rearrangement joins TRBV9 to TRBJ2-1; the match to TRBD2 covers 8 bases. Germline V lookup: CDR1 SGDLS, CDR2 YYNGEE. The junction had 9 bases not matched to a gene; V was cut back by 5 bases and J by 5 bases. This CDR3 is 15 amino acids long. CDR3 sequence reads: CASRGSGTSHNEQFF. For the CDR3, the DNA is TGTGCCAGCAGGGGATCCGGGACTAGTCACAATGAGCAGTTCTTC.

The chain links TRBV28 to TRBJ1-1; TRBD1 agrees at 7 bases. The CDR3 extends over 12 amino acids. The V and J ends lost 5 bases and 9 bases, in that order; junction bases with no gene match: 6. CDR1 is MDHEN and CDR2 is SYDVKM in the germline V gene. The CDR3 DNA sequence: TGTGCCAGCAGTCCCCCGGGACAGCAAGCTTTCTTT. Protein: CASSPPGQQAFF. Together with reference TRBV28 and TRBJ1-1, the CDR3 gives the full variable domain: DVKVTQSSRYLVKRTGEKVFLECVQDMDHENMFWYRQDPGLGLRLIYFSYDVKMKEKGDIPEGYSVSREKKERFSLILESASTNQTSMYLCASSPPGQQAFFGQGTRLTVV.

The chain joins TRBV7-2 to TRBJ2-1; TRBD2 might be the D (5 bases). Trimming pared 3 bases from V and 8 bases from J, leaving 11 bases between. The V gene's germline CDR1 is SGHTA and CDR2 FQGNSA. This CDR3 has 13 residues. The CDR3 bases are TGTGCCAGCAGCTTTTCCAGGCGGGATGAGCAGTTCTTC. This encodes CASSFSRRDEQFF. Looking up the rest from reference TRBV7-2 and TRBJ2-1 gives the full variable domain: GAGVSQSPSNKVTEKGKDVELRCDPISGHTALYWYRQSLGQGLEFLIYFQGNSAPDKSGLPSDRFSAERTGGSVSTLTIQRTQQEDSAVYLCASSFSRRDEQFFGPGTRLTVL.

This clone has only one observation. Here the CDR3 DNA reads TGTGCCAGCAGTTCCGCCTCCGGGAGGGCCGTGTACGAGCAGTACTTC. Translating gives CASSSASGRAVYEQYF. The rearrangement links TRBV6-5 to TRBJ2-7; 8 bases map to TRBD2. The CDR3 spans 16 residues. V shed 4 bases and J 4 bases; nucleotides not matched to a gene: 12. In germline, CDR1 is MNHEY, CDR2 SVGAGI.

The chain combines TRBV9 with TRBJ2-5; D uncertain. The CDR3 has 13 amino acids. Germline-derived CDR1 and CDR2 are SGDLS and YYNGEE. V was clipped by 0 bases and J by 5 bases, with 8 bases between them. This chain's CDR3 is CASSVGGTETQYF. CDR3 nucleotide sequence: TGTGCCAGCAGCGTAGGAGGTACCGAGACCCAGTACTTC.

The chain recombines TRBV11-3 with TRBJ1-1; D is unclear. CDR1 and CDR2 from the germline V gene are SGHNT and YENEEA. CDR3 length: 11 amino acids. V lost 4 bases and J 8 bases, leaving 8 bases between the germline ends. The CDR3 is CASSSSLEAFF. CDR3 nucleotide sequence: TGTGCCAGCAGCTCCTCATTGGAAGCTTTCTTT.

The genes are TRBV7-8 and TRBJ2-7; D is unresolved. V dropped 2 bases and J dropped 2 bases, with 13 bases sitting between them. This CDR3 is built from 15 residues. Germline V gene lookup returns CDR1 SGHVS and CDR2 FQNEAQ. The CDR3 sequence: CASSLSLGRPYEQYF. DNA of the CDR3: TGTGCCAGCAGCTTAAGTCTCGGGCGCCCCTACGAGCAGTACTTC.

This chain connects TRBV4-1 to TRBJ2-2, with a weak D call TRBD2 (5 bases). V was trimmed by 4 bases and J by 3 bases, leaving 15 bases between them. Germline CDR1 reads MGHRA; CDR2 reads YSYEKL. This CDR3 region has 16 residues. The CDR3 DNA sequence: TGCGCCAGCAGCCCTCTTGTGACTAAGGACACCGGGGAGCTGTTTTTT. This sequence encodes CASSPLVTKDTGELFF.

This clone was recorded a few times. The genes are TRBV6-5 and TRBJ1-2; 7 bases are shared with TRBD1. The CDR3 is made up of 14 amino acids. With 2 bases clipped from V and 3 bases from J, the junction kept 3 bases outside the gene matches. In germline, CDR1 is MNHEY, CDR2 SVGAGI. The DNA for the CDR3 is TGTGCCAGCAGTTACAGGGGGCGCGACTATGGCTACACCTTC. Encoded protein: CASSYRGRDYGYTF.

In this sample, this clone turned up once. The chain uses TRBV27 and TRBJ2-2; a weak D match, TRBD1 (6 bases). The V gene's germline CDR1 is MNHEY and CDR2 SMNVEV (reference sequence). The CDR3 sequence is 14 residues long. Trimming removed 6 bases at V and 1 base at J, with 9 bases between. The CDR3 region is CASRKGQNTGELFF. In nucleotides, the CDR3 is TGTGCCAGCAGGAAGGGACAGAACACCGGGGAGCTGTTTTTT.

This sequence joins TRBV11-1 and TRBJ2-3; 15 bases fit TRBD2. This CDR3 spans 16 amino acids. V dropped 2 bases and J dropped 4; count of bases not matched to a gene: 1. CDR1 is SGHAT, CDR2 FQDESV, per germline (reference sequence). DNA of the CDR3: TGTGCCAGCAGCTTATGGACTAGCGGGAGGGCAGATACGCAGTATTTT. Protein: CASSLWTSGRADTQYF.

This chain uses TRBV27 with TRBJ2-3; 7 bases match TRBD1. The CDR3 contains 14 residues. The germline gives CDR1 MNHEY, CDR2 SMNVEV (reference sequence). J gave up 4 bases and V 3 bases, and 4 bases lay outside the gene matches. CDR3 residues: CASSFGTGADTQYF. The DNA for the CDR3 is TGTGCCAGCAGTTTCGGTACAGGGGCAGATACGCAGTATTTT.

This chain joins TRBV9 and TRBJ2-1; 12 bases align to TRBD2. With 3 bases clipped from V and 7 bases from J, the junction kept 11 bases outside the gene matches. This CDR3 has 17 amino acids. From germline, CDR1 is SGDLS and CDR2 YYNGEE. The CDR3 loop reads CASSEGLAGMGSNEQFF. The CDR3 coding sequence is TGTGCCAGCAGCGAAGGACTAGCGGGAATGGGGAGTAATGAGCAGTTCTTC.